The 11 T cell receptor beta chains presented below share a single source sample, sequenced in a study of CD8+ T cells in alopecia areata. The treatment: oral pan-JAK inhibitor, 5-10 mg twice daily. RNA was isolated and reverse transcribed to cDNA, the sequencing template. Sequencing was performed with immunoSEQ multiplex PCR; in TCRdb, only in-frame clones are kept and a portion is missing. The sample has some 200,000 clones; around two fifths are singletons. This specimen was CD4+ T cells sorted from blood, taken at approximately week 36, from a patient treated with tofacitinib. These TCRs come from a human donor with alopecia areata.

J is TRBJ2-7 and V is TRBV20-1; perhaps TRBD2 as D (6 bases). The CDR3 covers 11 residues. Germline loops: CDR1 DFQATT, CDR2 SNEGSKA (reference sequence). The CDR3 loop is CGGMGSYEQYF. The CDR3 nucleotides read TGCGGGGGGATGGGGAGCTACGAGCAGTACTTC.

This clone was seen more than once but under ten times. CDR3 sequence (DNA): TGTGCCAGCAGCCAATCGGACAGGGGGCAGTTCACTGAAGCTTTCTTT. Translating gives CASSQSDRGQFTEAFF. The rearrangement links TRBV7-3 to TRBJ1-1; TRBD1 matches at 11 bases. The CDR3 length is 16 residues. V gave up 5 bases and J gave up 4 bases; unmatched junction bases: 9. Germline V CDR1 and CDR2: SGHTA, FQGTGA.

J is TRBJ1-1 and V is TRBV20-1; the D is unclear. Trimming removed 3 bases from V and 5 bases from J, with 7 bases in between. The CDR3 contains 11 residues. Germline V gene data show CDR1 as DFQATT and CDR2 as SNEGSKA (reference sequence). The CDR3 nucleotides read TGCAGTGCTAGCCTGAGGACTGAAGCTTTCTTT. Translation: CSASLRTEAFF.

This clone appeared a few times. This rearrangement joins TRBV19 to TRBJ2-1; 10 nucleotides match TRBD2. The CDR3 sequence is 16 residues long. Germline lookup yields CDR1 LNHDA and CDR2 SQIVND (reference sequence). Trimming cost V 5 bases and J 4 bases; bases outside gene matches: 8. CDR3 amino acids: CASSGLAGEIYNEQFF. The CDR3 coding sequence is TGTGCCAGTAGTGGCCTAGCGGGAGAGATATACAATGAGCAGTTCTTC.

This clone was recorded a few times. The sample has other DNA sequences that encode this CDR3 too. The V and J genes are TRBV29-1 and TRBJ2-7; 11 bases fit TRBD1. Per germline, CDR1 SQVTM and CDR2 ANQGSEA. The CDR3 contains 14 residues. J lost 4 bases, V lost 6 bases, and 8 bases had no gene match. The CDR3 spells CSVTPGQGAYEQYF. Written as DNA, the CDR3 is TGCAGCGTAACACCCGGACAGGGGGCATACGAGCAGTACTTC.

The CDR3, as DNA: TGTGCCAGCTCAACAGGGGGCGAGGAGCAGTTCTTC. Translation gives CASSTGGEEQFF. The chain combines TRBV18 with TRBJ2-1, with TRBD1 identical over 9 bases. The CDR3 spans 12 residues. V trimming: 5 bases; J trimming: 10 bases; junction bases outside the gene matches: 3. Per the germline V gene, CDR1 is KGHSH and CDR2 is LQKENI. Full variable domain (rest looked up from reference TRBV18 and TRBJ2-1): NAGVMQNPRHLVRRRGQEARLRCSPMKGHSHVYWYRQLPEEGLKFMVYLQKENIIDESGMPKERFSAEFPKEGPSILRIQQVVRGDSAAYFCASSTGGEEQFFGPGTRLTVL.

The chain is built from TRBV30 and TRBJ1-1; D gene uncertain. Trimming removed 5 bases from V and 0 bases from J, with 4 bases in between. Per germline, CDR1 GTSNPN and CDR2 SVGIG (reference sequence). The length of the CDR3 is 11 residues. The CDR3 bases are TGTGCCTGGGGACTGAACACTGAAGCTTTCTTT. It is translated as CAWGLNTEAFF.

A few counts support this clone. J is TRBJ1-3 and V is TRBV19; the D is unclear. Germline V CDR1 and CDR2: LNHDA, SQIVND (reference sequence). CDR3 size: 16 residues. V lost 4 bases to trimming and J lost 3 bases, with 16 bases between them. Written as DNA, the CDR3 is TGTGCCAGTAGTAGGAGTCCCGCGGGTAGTGGAAACACCATATATTTT. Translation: CASSRSPAGSGNTIYF.

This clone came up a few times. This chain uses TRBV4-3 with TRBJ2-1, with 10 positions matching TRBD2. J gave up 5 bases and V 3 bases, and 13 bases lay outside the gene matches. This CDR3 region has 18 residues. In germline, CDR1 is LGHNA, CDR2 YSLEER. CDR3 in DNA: TGCGCCAGCAGCCACTTCCTTGGGGCTAGCGGGAGAGACAATGAGCAGTTCTTC. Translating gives CASSHFLGASGRDNEQFF.

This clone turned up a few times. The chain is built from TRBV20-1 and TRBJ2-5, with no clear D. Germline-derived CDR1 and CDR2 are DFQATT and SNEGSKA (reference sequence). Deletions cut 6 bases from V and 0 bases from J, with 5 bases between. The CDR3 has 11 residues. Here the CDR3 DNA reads TGCAGTGCGCAACACCAAGAGACCCAGTACTTC. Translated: CSAQHQETQYF.

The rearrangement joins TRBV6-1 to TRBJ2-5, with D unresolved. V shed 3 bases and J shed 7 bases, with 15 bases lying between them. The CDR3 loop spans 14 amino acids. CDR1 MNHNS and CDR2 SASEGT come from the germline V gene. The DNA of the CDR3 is TGTGCCAGCAGTGATGGGATGGGCCACCGGACCCAGTACTTC. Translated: CASSDGMGHRTQYF.